This T cell receptor beta chain appears in the sequencing data of a study of tumor and adjacent non-tumor tissue in lung cancer. Study-wide findings and caveats: TCR diversity was significantly greater in tumor than normal lung tissue.

From germline, CDR1 is LGHNA and CDR2 YNFKEQ. The CDR3 covers 18 residues. Of note for this clonotype: The antigen remains undetermined. At one boundary the junction diverges from the germline segment, which might be a read error.

RNA was extracted from bulk tissue without any cell sorting. Donors were chemotherapy-naive, newly diagnosed lung cancer surgical patients in China, August–late 2014. TCRbeta libraries were built with three rounds of nested PCR, modified from ARM-PCR. TCRdb fed the multiplex PCR reads into MiXCR, producing one record per CDR3 protein. The table includes fewer than 80,000 distinct CDR3 sequences, approximately 68% detected once. The chain couples TRBV4-2 to TRBJ2-1; 14 bases are shared with TRBD2. The clonotype originates from a woman aged 70 to 79 with non-small cell lung cancer. Sequences were obtained from lung tumor tissue. CDR3 nucleotide sequence: TGTGCCGGCAGGCCGACTAGCGGGAGGGTGGTTCCCTACAATGAGCAGTTCTTC. It specifies CAGRPTSGRVVPYNEQFF.